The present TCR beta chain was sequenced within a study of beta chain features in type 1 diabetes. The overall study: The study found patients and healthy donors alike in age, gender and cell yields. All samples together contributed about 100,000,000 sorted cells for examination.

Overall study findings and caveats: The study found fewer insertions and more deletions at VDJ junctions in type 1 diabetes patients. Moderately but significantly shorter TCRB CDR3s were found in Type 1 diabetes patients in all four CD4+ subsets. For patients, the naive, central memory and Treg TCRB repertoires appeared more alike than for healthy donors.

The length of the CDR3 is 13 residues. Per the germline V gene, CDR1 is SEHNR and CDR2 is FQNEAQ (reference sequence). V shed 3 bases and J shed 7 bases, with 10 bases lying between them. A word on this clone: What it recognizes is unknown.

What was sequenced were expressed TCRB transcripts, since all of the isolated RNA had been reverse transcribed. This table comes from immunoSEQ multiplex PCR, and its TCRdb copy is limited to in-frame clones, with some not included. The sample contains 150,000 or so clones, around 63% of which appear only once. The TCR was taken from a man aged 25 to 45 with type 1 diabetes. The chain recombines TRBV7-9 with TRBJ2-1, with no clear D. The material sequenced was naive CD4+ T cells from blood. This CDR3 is CASSLERQNEQFF. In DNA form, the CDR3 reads TGTGCCAGCAGCTTGGAGAGGCAAAATGAGCAGTTCTTC.